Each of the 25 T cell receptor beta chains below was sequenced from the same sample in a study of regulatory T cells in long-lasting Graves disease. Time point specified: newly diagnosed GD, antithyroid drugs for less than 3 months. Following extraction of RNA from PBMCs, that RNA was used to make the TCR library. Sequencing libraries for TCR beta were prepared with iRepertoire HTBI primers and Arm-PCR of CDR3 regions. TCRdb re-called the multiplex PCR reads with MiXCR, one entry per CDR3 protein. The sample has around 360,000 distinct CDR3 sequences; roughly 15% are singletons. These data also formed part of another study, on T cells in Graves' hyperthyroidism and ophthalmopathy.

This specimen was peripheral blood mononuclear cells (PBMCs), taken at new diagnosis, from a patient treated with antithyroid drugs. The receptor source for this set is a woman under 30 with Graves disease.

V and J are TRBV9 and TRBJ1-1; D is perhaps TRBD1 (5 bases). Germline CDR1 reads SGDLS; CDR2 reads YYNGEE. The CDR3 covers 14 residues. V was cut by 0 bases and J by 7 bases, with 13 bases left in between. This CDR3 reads CASSVAGGFDEAFF. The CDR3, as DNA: TGTGCCAGCAGCGTAGCGGGGGGTTTCGATGAAGCTTTCTTT.

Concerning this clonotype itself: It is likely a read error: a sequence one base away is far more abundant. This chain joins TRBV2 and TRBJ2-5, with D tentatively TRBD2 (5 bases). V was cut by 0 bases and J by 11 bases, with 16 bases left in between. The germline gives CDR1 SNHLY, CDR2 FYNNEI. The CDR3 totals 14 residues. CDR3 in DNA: TGTGCCAGCAGTGAAGCAGTCGGGGTTGGGGAGCAGTACTTC. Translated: CASSEAVGVGEQYF.

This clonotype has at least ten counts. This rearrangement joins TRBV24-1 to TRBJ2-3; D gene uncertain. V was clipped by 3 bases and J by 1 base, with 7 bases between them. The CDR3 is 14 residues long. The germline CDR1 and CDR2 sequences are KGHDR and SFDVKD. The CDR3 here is CATSDRYRTDTQYF. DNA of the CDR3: TGTGCCACCAGTGATCGTTACCGCACAGATACGCAGTATTTT.

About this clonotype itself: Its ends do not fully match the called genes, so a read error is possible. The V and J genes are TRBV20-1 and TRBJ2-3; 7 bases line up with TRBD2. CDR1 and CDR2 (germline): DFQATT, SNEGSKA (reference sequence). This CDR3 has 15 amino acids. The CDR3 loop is CGARDSAGDRDTQYF. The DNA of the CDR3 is TGCGGTGCTAGAGATTCGGCGGGGGACCGAGATACGCAGTATTTT.

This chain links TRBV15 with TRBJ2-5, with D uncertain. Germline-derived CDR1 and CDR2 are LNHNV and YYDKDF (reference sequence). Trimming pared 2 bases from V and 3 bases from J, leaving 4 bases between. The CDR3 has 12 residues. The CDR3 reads CATSRPKETQYF. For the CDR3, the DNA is TGTGCCACCAGCAGACCTAAAGAGACCCAGTACTTC.

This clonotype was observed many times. CDR3 loop: CASSHLDNSPLHF. The CDR3 nucleotides read TGTGCCAGCAGCCACCTTGATAATTCACCCCTCCACTTT. The V and J genes are TRBV3-1 and TRBJ1-6, with D hard to call. CDR1 and CDR2 from the germline V gene are LGHDT and YNNKEL (reference sequence). The V and J ends lost 3 bases and 5 bases respectively, with 5 bases between them. The CDR3 has 13 amino acids. The full variable domain, its missing parts supplied by reference TRBV3-1 and TRBJ1-6, is DTAVSQTPKYLVTQMGNDKSIKCEQNLGHDTMYWYKQDSKKFLKIMFSYNNKELIINETVPNRFSPKSPDKAHLNLHINSLELGDSAVYFCASSHLDNSPLHFGNGTRLTVT.

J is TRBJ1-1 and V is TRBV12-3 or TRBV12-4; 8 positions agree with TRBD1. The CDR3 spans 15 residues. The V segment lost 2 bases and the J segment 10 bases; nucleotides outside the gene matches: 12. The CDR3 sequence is CASSLLYQGALRAFF. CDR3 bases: TGTGCCAGCAGTTTATTGTATCAGGGGGCCCTAAGAGCTTTCTTT.

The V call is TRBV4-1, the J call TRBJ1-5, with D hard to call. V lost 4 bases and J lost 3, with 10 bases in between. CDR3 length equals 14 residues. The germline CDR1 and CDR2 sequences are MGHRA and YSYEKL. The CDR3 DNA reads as TGCGCCAGCAGCCCCGGAGTTTTCAATCAGCCCCAGCATTTT. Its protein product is CASSPGVFNQPQHF.

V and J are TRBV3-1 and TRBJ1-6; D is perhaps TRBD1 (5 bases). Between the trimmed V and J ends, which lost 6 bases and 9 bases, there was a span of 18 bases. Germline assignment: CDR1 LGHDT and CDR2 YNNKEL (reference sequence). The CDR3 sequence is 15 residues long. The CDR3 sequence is CASSFVLGVASPLHF. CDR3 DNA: TGTGCCAGCAGTTTTGTTTTGGGGGTGGCTTCACCCCTCCACTTT.

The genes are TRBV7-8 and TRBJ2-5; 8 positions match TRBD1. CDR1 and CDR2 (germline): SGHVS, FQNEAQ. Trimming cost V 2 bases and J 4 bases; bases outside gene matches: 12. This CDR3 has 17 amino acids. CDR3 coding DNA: TGTGCCAGCAGCTTACAGGGGGCAATCAAGTATGGAGAGACCCAGTACTTC. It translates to CASSLQGAIKYGETQYF.

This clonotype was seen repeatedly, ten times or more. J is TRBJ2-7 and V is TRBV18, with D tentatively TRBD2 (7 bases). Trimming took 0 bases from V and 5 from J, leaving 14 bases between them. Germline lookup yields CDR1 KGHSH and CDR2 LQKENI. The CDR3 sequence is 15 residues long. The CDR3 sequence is CASSPPGRGNDEQYF. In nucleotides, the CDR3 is TGTGCCAGCTCACCACCGGGGAGGGGGAACGACGAGCAGTACTTC.

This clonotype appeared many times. Here the CDR3 reads CASTTSGRVNTGELFF. The CDR3 bases are TGTGCCAGCACTACTAGCGGGAGGGTGAACACCGGGGAGCTGTTTTTT. The V gene is TRBV2, the J gene TRBJ2-2, with 13 positions matching TRBD2. From germline, CDR1 is SNHLY and CDR2 FYNNEI. Trimming at V came to 7 bases and at J to 1 base, leaving 3 bases not matched to a gene. The CDR3 extends over 16 amino acids.

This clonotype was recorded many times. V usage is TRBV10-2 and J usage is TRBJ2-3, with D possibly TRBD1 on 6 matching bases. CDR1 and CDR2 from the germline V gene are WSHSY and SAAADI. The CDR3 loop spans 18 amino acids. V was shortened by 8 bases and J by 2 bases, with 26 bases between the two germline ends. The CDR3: CASRDWAGVPDYTDTQYF. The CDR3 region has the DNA TGCGCCAGCCGAGATTGGGCAGGGGTGCCCGATTACACAGATACGCAGTATTTT.

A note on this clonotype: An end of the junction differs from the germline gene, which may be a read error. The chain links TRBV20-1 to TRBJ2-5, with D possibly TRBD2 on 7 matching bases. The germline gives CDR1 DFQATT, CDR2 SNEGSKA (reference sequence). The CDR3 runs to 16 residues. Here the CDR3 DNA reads TGCAGTGCTATGGGGGCGGGAGCCATGCCCCAAGAGACCCGGTACTTC. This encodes CSAMGAGAMPQETRYF.

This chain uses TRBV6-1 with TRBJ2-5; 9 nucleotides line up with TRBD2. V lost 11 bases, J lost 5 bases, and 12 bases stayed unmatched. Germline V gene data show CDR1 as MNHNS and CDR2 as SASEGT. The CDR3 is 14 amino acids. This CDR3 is CASAGVAGVETQYF. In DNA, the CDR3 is TGTGCCTCCGCGGGGGTAGCGGGGGTGGAGACCCAGTACTTC.

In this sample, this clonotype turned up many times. CDR3 coding DNA: TGTGCCAGCAGCCAGGGAGGCAGCAGCATCAACACCGGGGAGCTGTTTTTT. Its translation is CASSQGGSSINTGELFF. J is TRBJ2-2 and V is TRBV3-1; a possible D gene is TRBD2 (6 bases). The CDR3 is made up of 17 amino acids. Trimming cost V 3 bases and J 2 bases, with 16 bases left between them. Germline assignment: CDR1 LGHDT and CDR2 YNNKEL (reference sequence).

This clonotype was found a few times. In nucleotides, the CDR3 is TGTGCCAGCAGTCAACTTATCGGGCCTGCAGGATACAATGAGCAGTTCTTC. This translates into CASSQLIGPAGYNEQFF. The chain carries TRBV7-9 and TRBJ2-1; D not certain. The V end lost 6 bases, the J end lost 4 bases, and 22 bases lay between the germline ends. The CDR3 loop spans 17 amino acids. CDR1 and CDR2 from the germline V gene are SEHNR and FQNEAQ (reference sequence).

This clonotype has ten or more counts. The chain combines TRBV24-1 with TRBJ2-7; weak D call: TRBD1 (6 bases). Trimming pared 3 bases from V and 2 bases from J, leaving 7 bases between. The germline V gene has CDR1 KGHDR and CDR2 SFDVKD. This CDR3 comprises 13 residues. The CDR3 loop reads CATSDGTPYEQYF. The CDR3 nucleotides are TGTGCCACCAGTGATGGGACACCCTACGAGCAGTACTTC.

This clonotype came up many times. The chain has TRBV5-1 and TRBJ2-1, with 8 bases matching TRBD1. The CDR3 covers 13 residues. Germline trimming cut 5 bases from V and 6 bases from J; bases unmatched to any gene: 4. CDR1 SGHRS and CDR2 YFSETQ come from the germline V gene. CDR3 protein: CASSVQGGNEQFF. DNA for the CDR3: TGCGCCAGCAGTGTACAGGGGGGCAATGAGCAGTTCTTC. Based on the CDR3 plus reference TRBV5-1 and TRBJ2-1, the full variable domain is KAGVTQTPRYLIKTRGQQVTLSCSPISGHRSVSWYQQTPGQGLQFLFEYFSETQRNKGNFPGRFSGRQFSNSRSEMNVSTLELGDSALYLCASSVQGGNEQFFGPGTRLTVL.

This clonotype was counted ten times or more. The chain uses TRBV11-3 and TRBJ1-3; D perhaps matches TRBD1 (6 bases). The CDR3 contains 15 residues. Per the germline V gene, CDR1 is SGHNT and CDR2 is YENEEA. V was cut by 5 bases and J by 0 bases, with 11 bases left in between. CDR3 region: CASSLEGGSGNTIYF. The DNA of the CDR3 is TGTGCCAGCAGCCTCGAGGGGGGCTCTGGAAACACCATATATTTT. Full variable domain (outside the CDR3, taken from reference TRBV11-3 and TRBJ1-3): EAGVVQSPRYKIIEKKQPVAFWCNPISGHNTLYWYLQNLGQGPELLIRYENEEAVDDSQLPKDRFSAERLKGVDSTLKIQPAELGDSAVYLCASSLEGGSGNTIYFGEGSWLTVV.

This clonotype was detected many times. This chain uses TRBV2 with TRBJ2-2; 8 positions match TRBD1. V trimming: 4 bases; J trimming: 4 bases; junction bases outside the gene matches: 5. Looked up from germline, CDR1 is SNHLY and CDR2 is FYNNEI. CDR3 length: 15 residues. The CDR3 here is CASSVGTGVTGELFF. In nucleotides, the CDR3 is TGTGCCAGCAGTGTTGGGACAGGAGTCACCGGGGAGCTGTTTTTT.

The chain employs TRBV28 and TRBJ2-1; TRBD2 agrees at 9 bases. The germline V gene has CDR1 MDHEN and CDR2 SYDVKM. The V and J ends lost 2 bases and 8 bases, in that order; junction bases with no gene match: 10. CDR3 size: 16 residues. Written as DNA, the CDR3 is TGTGCCAGCAGTTTAGGGCGGGGGGGCCTTTTCTATGAGCAGTTCTTC. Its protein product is CASSLGRGGLFYEQFF.

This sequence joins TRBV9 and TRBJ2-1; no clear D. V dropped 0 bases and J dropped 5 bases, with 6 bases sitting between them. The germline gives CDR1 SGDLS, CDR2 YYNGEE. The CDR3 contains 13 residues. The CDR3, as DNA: TGTGCCAGCAGCGTAGCCCCCCACAATGAGCAGTTCTTC. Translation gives CASSVAPHNEQFF.

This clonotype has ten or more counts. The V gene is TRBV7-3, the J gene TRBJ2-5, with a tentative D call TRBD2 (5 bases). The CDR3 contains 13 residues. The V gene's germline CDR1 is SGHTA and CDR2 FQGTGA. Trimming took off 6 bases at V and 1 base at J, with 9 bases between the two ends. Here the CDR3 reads CASSLRAQETQYF. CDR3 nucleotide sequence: TGTGCCAGCAGTTTGAGGGCCCAAGAGACCCAGTACTTC. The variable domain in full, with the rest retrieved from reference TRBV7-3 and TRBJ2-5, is GAGVSQTPSNKVTEKGKYVELRCDPISGHTALYWYRQSLGQGPEFLIYFQGTGAADDSGLPNDRFFAVRPEGSVSTLKIQRTERGDSAVYLCASSLRAQETQYFGPGTRLLVL.

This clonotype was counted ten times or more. In DNA form, the CDR3 reads TGCGCCAGCAGCTTGGAGGGCAGGTCATCCTACGAGCAGTACTTC. As protein: CASSLEGRSSYEQYF. The V call is TRBV5-1, the J call TRBJ2-7; D remains ambiguous. The CDR3 is 15 amino acids. The germline gives CDR1 SGHRS, CDR2 YFSETQ. Trimming shortened V by 0 bases and J by 1 base, and 11 bases separated the two germline ends.